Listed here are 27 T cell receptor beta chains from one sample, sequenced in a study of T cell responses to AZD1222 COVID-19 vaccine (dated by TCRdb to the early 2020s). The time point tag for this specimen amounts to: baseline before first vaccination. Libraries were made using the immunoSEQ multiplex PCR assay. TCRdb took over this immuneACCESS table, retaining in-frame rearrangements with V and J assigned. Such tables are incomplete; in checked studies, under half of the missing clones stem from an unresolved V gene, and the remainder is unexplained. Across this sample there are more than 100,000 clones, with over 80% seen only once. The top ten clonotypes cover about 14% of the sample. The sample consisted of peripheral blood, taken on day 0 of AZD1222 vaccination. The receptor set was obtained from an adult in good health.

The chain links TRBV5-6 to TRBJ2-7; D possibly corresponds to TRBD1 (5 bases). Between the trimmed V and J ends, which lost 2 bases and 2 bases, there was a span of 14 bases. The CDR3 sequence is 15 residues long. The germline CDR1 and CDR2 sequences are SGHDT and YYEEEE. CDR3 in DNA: TGTGCCAGCAGCTTATTCTCGACAGCTACCTACGAGCAGTACTTC. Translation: CASSLFSTATYEQYF.

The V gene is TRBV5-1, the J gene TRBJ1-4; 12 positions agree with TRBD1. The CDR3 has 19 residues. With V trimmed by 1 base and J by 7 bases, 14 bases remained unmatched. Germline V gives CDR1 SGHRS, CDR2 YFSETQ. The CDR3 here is CASSLWARLGQGAGEKLFF. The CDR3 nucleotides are TGCGCCAGCAGCTTGTGGGCTAGACTGGGACAGGGGGCGGGTGAAAAACTGTTTTTT.

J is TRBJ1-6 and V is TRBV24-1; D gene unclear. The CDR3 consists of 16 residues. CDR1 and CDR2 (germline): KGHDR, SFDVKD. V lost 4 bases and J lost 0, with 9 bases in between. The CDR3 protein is CATSDGRSSYNSPLHF. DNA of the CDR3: TGTGCCACCAGTGACGGCCGAAGCTCCTATAATTCACCCCTCCACTTT.

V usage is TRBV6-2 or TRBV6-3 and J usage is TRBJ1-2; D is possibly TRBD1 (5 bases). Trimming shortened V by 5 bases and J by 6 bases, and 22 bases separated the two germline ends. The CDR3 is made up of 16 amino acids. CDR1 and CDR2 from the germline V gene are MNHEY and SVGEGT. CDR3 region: CASSPKPGTLWNGYTF. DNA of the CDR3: TGTGCCAGCAGTCCAAAGCCAGGGACTCTGTGGAATGGCTACACCTTC.

CDR3 sequence: CASSSGLAGVSYNEQFF. The DNA of the CDR3 is TGCGCCAGCAGCTCGGGACTAGCGGGGGTTTCCTACAATGAGCAGTTCTTC. V and J are TRBV5-1 and TRBJ2-1, with TRBD2 identical over 14 bases. CDR3 length: 17 residues. Germline CDR1 is SGHRS and CDR2 is YFSETQ. J was trimmed by 1 base and V by 3 bases; bases with no gene match: 3.

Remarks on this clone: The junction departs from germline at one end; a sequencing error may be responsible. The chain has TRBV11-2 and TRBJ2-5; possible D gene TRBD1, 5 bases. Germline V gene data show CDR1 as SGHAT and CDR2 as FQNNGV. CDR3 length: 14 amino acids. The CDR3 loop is CASTLGAASGTQYF. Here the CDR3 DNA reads TGTGCCAGCACCTTAGGGGCTGCCTCGGGGACCCAGTACTTC.

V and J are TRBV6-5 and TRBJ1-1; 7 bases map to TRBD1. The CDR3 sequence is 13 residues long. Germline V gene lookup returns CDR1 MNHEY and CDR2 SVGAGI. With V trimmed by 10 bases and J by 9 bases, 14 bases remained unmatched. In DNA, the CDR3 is TGTGCCACCGCTTACCAGGGGGTAGGCAAAGCTTTCTTT. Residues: CATAYQGVGKAFF.

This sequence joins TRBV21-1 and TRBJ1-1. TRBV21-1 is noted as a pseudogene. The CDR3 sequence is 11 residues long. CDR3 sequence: CASIPEPGAFF. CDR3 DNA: TGTGCCAGCATCCCGGAGCCGGGGGCTTTCTTT.

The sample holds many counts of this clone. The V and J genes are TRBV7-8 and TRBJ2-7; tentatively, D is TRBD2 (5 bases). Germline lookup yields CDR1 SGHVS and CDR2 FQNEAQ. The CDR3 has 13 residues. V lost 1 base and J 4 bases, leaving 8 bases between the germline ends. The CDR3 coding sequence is TGTGCCAGCAGCTTAGACCCGGGGTACGAGCAGTACTTC. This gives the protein CASSLDPGYEQYF.

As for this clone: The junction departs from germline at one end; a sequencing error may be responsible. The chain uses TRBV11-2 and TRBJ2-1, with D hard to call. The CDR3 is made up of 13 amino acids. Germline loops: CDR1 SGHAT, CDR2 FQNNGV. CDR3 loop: CASSLFSNNEQFF. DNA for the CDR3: TGTGCCAGCAGCTTGTTCTCCAACAATGAGCAGTTCTTC.

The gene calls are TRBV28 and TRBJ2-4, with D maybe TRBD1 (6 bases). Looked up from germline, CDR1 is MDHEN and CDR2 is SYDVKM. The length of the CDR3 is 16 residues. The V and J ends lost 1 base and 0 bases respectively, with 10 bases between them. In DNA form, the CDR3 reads TGTGCCAGCAGTTTATCGGGACAACTAGCCAAAAACATTCAGTACTTC. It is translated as CASSLSGQLAKNIQYF.

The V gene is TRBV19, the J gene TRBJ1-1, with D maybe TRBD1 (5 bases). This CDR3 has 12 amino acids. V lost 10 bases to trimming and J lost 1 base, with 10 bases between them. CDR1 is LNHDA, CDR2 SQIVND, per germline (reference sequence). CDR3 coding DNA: TGTGCCACCCGGAGGGGGAACACTGAAGCTTTCTTT. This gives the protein CATRRGNTEAFF.

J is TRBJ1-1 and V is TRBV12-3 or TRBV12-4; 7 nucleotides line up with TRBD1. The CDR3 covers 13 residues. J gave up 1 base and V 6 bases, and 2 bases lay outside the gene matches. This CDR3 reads CASRRQGNTEAFF. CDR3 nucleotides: TGTGCCAGCAGACGACAGGGGAACACTGAAGCTTTCTTT.

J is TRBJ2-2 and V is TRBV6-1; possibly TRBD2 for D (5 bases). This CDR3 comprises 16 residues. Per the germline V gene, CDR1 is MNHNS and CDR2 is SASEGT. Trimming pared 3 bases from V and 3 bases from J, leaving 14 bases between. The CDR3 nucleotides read TGTGCCAGCAGTGAGAACATGGACTCTCACACCGGGGAGCTGTTTTTT. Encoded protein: CASSENMDSHTGELFF.

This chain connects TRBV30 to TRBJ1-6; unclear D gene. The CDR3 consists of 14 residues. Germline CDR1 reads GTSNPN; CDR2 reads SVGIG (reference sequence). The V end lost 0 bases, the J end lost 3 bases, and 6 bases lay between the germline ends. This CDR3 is CAWSVARYNSPLHF. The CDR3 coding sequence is TGTGCCTGGAGTGTTGCTCGCTATAATTCACCCCTCCACTTT.

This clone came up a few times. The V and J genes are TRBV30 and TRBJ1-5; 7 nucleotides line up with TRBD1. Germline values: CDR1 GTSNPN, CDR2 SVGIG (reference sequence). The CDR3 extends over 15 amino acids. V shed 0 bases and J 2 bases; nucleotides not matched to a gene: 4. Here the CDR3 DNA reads TGTGCCTGGAGTGTACGGGGGACAGGCAATCAGCCCCAGCATTTT. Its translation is CAWSVRGTGNQPQHF.

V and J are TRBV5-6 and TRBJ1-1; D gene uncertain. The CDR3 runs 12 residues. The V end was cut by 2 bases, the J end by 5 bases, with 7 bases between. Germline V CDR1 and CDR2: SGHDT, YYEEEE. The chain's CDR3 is CASSFRDTEAFF. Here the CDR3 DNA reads TGTGCCAGCAGCTTTAGGGATACTGAAGCTTTCTTT.

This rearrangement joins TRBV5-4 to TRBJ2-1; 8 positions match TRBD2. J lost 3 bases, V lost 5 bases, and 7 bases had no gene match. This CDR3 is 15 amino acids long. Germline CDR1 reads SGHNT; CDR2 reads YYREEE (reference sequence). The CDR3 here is CASSLSGAVYNEQFF. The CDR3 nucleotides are TGTGCCAGCAGTCTTAGCGGGGCCGTCTACAATGAGCAGTTCTTC.

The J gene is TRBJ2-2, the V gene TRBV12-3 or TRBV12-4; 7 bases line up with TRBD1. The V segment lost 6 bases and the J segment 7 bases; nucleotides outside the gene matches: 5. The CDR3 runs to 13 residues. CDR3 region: CASSHTGVGELFF. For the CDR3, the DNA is TGTGCCAGCAGCCATACAGGGGTCGGGGAGCTGTTTTTT.

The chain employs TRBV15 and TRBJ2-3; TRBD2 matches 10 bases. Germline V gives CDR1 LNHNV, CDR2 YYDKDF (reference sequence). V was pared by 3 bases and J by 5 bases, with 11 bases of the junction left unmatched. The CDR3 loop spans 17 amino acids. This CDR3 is CATSSFLAGEDQDTQYF. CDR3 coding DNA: TGTGCCACCAGCAGTTTCCTAGCGGGAGAGGACCAAGATACGCAGTATTTT.

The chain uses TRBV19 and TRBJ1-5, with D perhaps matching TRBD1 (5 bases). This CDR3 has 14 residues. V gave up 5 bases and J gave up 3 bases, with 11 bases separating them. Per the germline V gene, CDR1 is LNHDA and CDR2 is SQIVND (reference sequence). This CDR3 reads CASSLGRINQPQHF. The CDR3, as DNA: TGTGCCAGTAGTTTGGGACGGATCAATCAGCCCCAGCATTTT. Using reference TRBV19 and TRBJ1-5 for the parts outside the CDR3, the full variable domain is DGGITQSPKYLFRKEGQNVTLSCEQNLNHDAMYWYRQDPGQGLRLIYYSQIVNDFQKGDIAEGYSVSREKKESFPLTVTSAQKNPTAFYLCASSLGRINQPQHFGDGTRLSIL.

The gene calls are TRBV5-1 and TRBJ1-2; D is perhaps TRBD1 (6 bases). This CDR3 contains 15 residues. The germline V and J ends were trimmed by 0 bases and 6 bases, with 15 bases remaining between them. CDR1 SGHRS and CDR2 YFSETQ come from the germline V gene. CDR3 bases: TGCGCCAGCAGCTTGGCCGGGGGCGGATACGATGGCTACACCTTC. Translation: CASSLAGGGYDGYTF.

CDR3 sequence (DNA): TGTGCCAGCAGTGCGTTAGGCAGGGAGCAAGCTTTCTTT. This encodes CASSALGREQAFF. The chain recombines TRBV2 with TRBJ1-1, with a weak D call TRBD1 (5 bases). The ends were cut back, 4 bases at V and 9 bases at J, with 15 bases in the middle. This CDR3 comprises 13 residues. The germline gives CDR1 SNHLY, CDR2 FYNNEI.

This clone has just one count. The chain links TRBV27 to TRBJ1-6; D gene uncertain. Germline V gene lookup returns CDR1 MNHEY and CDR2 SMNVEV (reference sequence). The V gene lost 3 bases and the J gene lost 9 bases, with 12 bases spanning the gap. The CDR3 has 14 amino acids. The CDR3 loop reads CASSFGIMVSPLHF. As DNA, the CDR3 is TGTGCCAGCAGTTTCGGAATTATGGTTTCACCCCTCCACTTT.

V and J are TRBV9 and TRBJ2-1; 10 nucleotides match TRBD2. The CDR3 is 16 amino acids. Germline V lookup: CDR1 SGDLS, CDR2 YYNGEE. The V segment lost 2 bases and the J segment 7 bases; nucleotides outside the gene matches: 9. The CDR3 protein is CASSVVAGGNGNEQFF. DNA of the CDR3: TGTGCCAGCAGCGTCGTAGCGGGAGGTAATGGAAATGAGCAGTTCTTC.

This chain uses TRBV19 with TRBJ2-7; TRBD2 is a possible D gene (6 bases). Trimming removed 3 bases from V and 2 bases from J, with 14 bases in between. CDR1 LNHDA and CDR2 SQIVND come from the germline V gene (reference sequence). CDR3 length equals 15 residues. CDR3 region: CASSIPGRGAYEQYF. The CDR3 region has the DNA TGTGCCAGTAGTATCCCCGGGAGAGGGGCCTACGAGCAGTACTTC.

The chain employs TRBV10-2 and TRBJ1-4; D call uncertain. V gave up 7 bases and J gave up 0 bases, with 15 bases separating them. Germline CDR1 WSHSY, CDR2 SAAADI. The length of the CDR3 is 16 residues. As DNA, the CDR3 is TGCGCCAGCACCGGAGGGCGGCGGGCAACTAATGAAAAACTGTTTTTT. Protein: CASTGGRRATNEKLFF.